The T cell receptor (beta chain) under discussion was sequenced for a study of T-cell reconstitution after alpha-beta-depleted transplantation in children. Findings and limits, study-wide: Surviving recipient cells, namely T cells and thymic progenitors, were the source of high day-60 TCRbeta diversity in some patients. In patients about two months after transplant, alpha-beta T cells reportedly arose from several hundred expanded graft clones. A year post-transplant, T-cell counts and diversity derived mostly from newly produced T cells.

TCRbeta library preparation incorporated unique molecular identifiers. TCRdb called the PCR reads again in MiXCR, with one record for every CDR3 protein. The sample consists of approximately 490,000 distinct CDR3 sequences, roughly a tenth of them appearing once. As concerns this clonotype: As yet, its antigen is unknown. At one end the junction does not follow the germline gene, possibly because of a read error.

This CDR3 comprises 14 residues. In germline, CDR1 is LGHNA, CDR2 YNFKEQ. The sample consisted of PBMCs, taken before TCRalphabeta/CD19-depleted stem cell transplant. The V and J genes are TRBV4-2 and TRBJ2-7; D possibly uses TRBD1 or TRBD2 (5 bases each). The clonotype comes from a child aged 2-15 years with inherited bone marrow failure, due to receive a stem cell transplant. For the CDR3, the DNA is TGTGCCAGCAGTACTGCTCTGGGGACCTATGAGCAGTACTTC. This codes for CASSTALGTYEQYF.